Shown below are 25 T cell receptor beta chains from a single sample sequenced in a study of HIV-infected patients and healthy controls. A single record per CDR3 protein comes from TCRdb applying MiXCR to the 5' RACE reads. The repertoire holds approximately 67,000 distinct CDR3 sequences, with about a sixth as singletons. Sequencing used CD4+ T cells from blood. The source is a human donor in good health.

This clonotype appeared a few times. The rearrangement links TRBV30 to TRBJ1-2, with D hard to call. The V end lost 5 bases, the J end lost 11 bases, and 15 bases lay between the germline ends. The CDR3 sequence is 11 residues long. Germline lookup yields CDR1 GTSNPN and CDR2 SVGIG (reference sequence). The CDR3 is CAWQTQVWYTF. CDR3 nucleotide sequence: TGTGCCTGGCAAACCCAAGTGTGGTACACCTTC.

In this sample, this clonotype turned up many times. The gene calls are TRBV9 and TRBJ1-1, with 8 bases that match TRBD1. Germline V CDR1 and CDR2: SGDLS, YYNGEE. This CDR3 has 14 amino acids. Trimming cost V 4 bases and J 7 bases; bases outside gene matches: 9. This CDR3 is CASSPGQGSIEAFF. CDR3 nucleotides: TGTGCCAGCAGCCCCGGACAGGGATCAATTGAAGCTTTCTTT. Full variable domain (rest looked up from reference TRBV9 and TRBJ1-1): DSGVTQTPKHLITATGQRVTLRCSPRSGDLSVYWYQQSLDQGLQFLIQYYNGEERAKGNILERFSAQQFPDLHSELNLSSLELGDSALYFCASSPGQGSIEAFFGQGTRLTVV.

A few counts support this clonotype. The V and J genes are TRBV5-4 and TRBJ2-5; tentatively, D is TRBD2 (6 bases). Germline CDR1 is SGHNT and CDR2 is YYREEE (reference sequence). The V and J ends lost 4 bases and 2 bases respectively, with 21 bases between them. CDR3 size: 17 residues. CDR3 sequence (DNA): TGTGCCAGCAGCCACACTCCGCTAGCGTCTGGGCAAGAGACCCAGTACTTC. Translation: CASSHTPLASGQETQYF. Full variable domain (rest looked up from reference TRBV5-4 and TRBJ2-5): ETGVTQSPTHLIKTRGQQVTLRCSSQSGHNTVSWYQQALGQGPQFIFQYYREEENGRGNFPPRFSGLQFPNYSSELNVNALELDDSALYLCASSHTPLASGQETQYFGPGTRLLVL.

This clonotype was observed a handful of times. The gene calls are TRBV20-1 and TRBJ1-6; 7 bases agree with TRBD1. The germline CDR1 and CDR2 sequences are DFQATT and SNEGSKA (reference sequence). V trimming: 6 bases; J trimming: 7 bases; junction bases outside the gene matches: 6. The CDR3 contains 13 residues. Here the CDR3 DNA reads TGCAGTGCCTACCGGGACAGCAATTCACCCCTCCACTTT. Amino acid sequence: CSAYRDSNSPLHF.

This rearrangement joins TRBV5-1 to TRBJ2-1, with TRBD2 matching 7 bases. The length of the CDR3 is 17 residues. Unmatched junction bases numbered 22, after V lost 7 bases and J lost 9 bases. Germline V gene sequence: CDR1 SGHRS, CDR2 YFSETQ. The CDR3: CASGAGIVWTSNTEQFF. The CDR3 DNA reads TGCGCCAGCGGGGCCGGCATAGTCTGGACTAGTAATACTGAGCAGTTCTTC.

This clonotype was detected only a few times. The chain combines TRBV6-1 with TRBJ1-3, with D possibly TRBD1 on 6 matching bases. Trimming cost V 2 bases and J 5 bases, with 13 bases left between them. CDR1 is MNHNS and CDR2 is SASEGT in the germline V gene. The CDR3 totals 15 residues. Here the CDR3 reads CASSEIRGQRNTIYF. The CDR3, as DNA: TGTGCCAGCAGTGAAATTAGAGGACAGCGAAACACCATATATTTT.

V and J are TRBV20-1 and TRBJ2-1, with 8 bases identical to TRBD1. The CDR3 spans 16 residues. CDR1 and CDR2 from the germline V gene are DFQATT and SNEGSKA (reference sequence). The V segment lost 3 bases and the J segment 8 bases; nucleotides outside the gene matches: 15. The CDR3 here is CSASIGQGEVVDEQFF. In DNA form, the CDR3 reads TGCAGTGCTAGTATCGGACAGGGTGAAGTAGTCGATGAGCAGTTCTTC.

This clonotype has only a few counts. V gene TRBV7-3 combines with J gene TRBJ1-2; the match to TRBD1 covers 9 bases. This CDR3 spans 15 amino acids. Germline values: CDR1 SGHTA, CDR2 FQGTGA. V shed 5 bases, J shed 7 bases, and the junction held 11 bases outside the gene matches. Here the CDR3 reads CASSPGTGNGGGYTF. CDR3 bases: TGTGCCAGCAGCCCCGGGACAGGGAATGGAGGTGGCTACACCTTC.

The sample holds many counts of this clonotype. This chain connects TRBV9 to TRBJ2-3; D gene unclear. In germline, CDR1 is SGDLS, CDR2 YYNGEE. Trimming pared 2 bases from V and 0 bases from J, leaving 7 bases between. The CDR3 is made up of 14 amino acids. In nucleotides, the CDR3 is TGTGCCAGCAGCGTTACCTCCAGCACAGATACGCAGTATTTT. Amino acids: CASSVTSSTDTQYF. The full variable domain, in which reference TRBV9 and TRBJ2-3 provide the parts outside the CDR3, is DSGVTQTPKHLITATGQRVTLRCSPRSGDLSVYWYQQSLDQGLQFLIQYYNGEERAKGNILERFSAQQFPDLHSELNLSSLELGDSALYFCASSVTSSTDTQYFGPGTRLTVL.

The genes are TRBV19 and TRBJ1-4, with TRBD1 matching over 7 bases. V was clipped by 7 bases and J by 7 bases; unmatched bases: 12. This CDR3 region has 15 residues. Germline CDR1 LNHDA, CDR2 SQIVND (reference sequence). The CDR3 DNA follows: TGTGCCAGTACCCCCTCGACAGGGAACTTTGAAAAACTGTTTTTT. Encoded protein: CASTPSTGNFEKLFF. Using reference TRBV19 and TRBJ1-4 for the parts outside the CDR3, the full variable domain is DGGITQSPKYLFRKEGQNVTLSCEQNLNHDAMYWYRQDPGQGLRLIYYSQIVNDFQKGDIAEGYSVSREKKESFPLTVTSAQKNPTAFYLCASTPSTGNFEKLFFGSGTQLSVL.

The chain combines TRBV14 with TRBJ1-3; no firm D call. The germline V and J ends were trimmed by 3 bases and 9 bases, with 9 bases remaining between them. The CDR3 length is 12 residues. The germline gives CDR1 SGHDN, CDR2 FVKESK. The CDR3: CASSHLAGTIYF. CDR3 DNA: TGTGCCAGCAGCCACCTCGCGGGCACCATATATTTT.

The table lists this clonotype with a few counts. V usage is TRBV7-2 and J usage is TRBJ2-5; 9 nucleotides line up with TRBD2. Germline lookup yields CDR1 SGHTA and CDR2 FQGNSA. The CDR3 covers 19 residues. Trimming removed 2 bases from V and 3 bases from J; junction bases left unmatched: 16. The CDR3 protein is CASSLYPPRVAGAKETQYF. The CDR3 nucleotides read TGTGCCAGCAGCTTATACCCGCCACGGGTAGCGGGGGCGAAAGAGACCCAGTACTTC.

The V gene is TRBV7-2, the J gene TRBJ2-1; no clear D. Germline CDR1 and CDR2: SGHTA and FQGNSA. There are 12 residues in the CDR3. Trimming shortened V by 11 bases and J by 8 bases, and 16 bases separated the two germline ends. Here the CDR3 DNA reads TGTGCCTCAGGAGAGCGCTGGGATGAGCAGTTCTTC. This encodes CASGERWDEQFF.

The chain combines TRBV19 with TRBJ2-4, with TRBD2 as a possible D gene (5 bases). The CDR3 is 16 residues long. Germline CDR1 is LNHDA and CDR2 is SQIVND (reference sequence). V dropped 8 bases and J dropped 0 bases, with 17 bases sitting between them. DNA of the CDR3: TGTGCCAGTGCAGTCTTGCCCGGACTAGCCAAAAACATTCAGTACTTC. Translated, it gives CASAVLPGLAKNIQYF.

Concerning this clonotype itself: A single base separates this from a much larger clone, so it may be a read error. The J gene is TRBJ2-5, the V gene TRBV20-1; tentatively, D is TRBD1 (6 bases). This CDR3 region has 17 residues. From germline, CDR1 is DFQATT and CDR2 SNEGSKA (reference sequence). V lost 1 base and J lost 1, with 19 bases in between. For the CDR3, the DNA is TGCAGTGCTAGAGTGGGGATAGGGAAAGGGGGCCAAGAGACCCAGTACTTC. Protein product: CSARVGIGKGGQETQYF.

The chain carries TRBV14 and TRBJ2-4; tentatively, D is TRBD2 (6 bases). The CDR3 is 15 residues long. Germline V gene lookup returns CDR1 SGHDN and CDR2 FVKESK. V was cut by 1 base and J by 8 bases, with 15 bases left in between. This chain's CDR3 is CASSQAGSGFYIQYF. CDR3 DNA: TGTGCCAGCAGCCAAGCCGGGAGTGGCTTTTACATTCAGTACTTC. Full variable domain (rest looked up from reference TRBV14 and TRBJ2-4): EAGVTQFPSHSVIEKGQTVTLRCDPISGHDNLYWYRRVMGKEIKFLLHFVKESKQDESGMPNNRFLAERTGGTYSTLKVQPAELEDSGVYFCASSQAGSGFYIQYFGAGTRLSVL.

This clonotype was counted many times. V gene TRBV6-2 or TRBV6-3 combines with J gene TRBJ2-5; 7 nucleotides match TRBD2. Germline trimming cut 1 base from V and 1 base from J; bases unmatched to any gene: 6. Germline CDR1 and CDR2: MNHEY and SVGEGT. CDR3 length: 16 amino acids. CDR3 loop: CASSYFSGGPQETQYF. CDR3 DNA sequence: TGTGCCAGCAGTTACTTTTCGGGGGGTCCCCAAGAGACCCAGTACTTC.

The chain uses TRBV27 and TRBJ2-7; D is unclear. Between the trimmed V and J ends, which lost 2 bases and 0 bases, there was a span of 11 bases. Germline V lookup: CDR1 MNHEY, CDR2 SMNVEV (reference sequence). The CDR3 contains 15 residues. Here the CDR3 reads CASSLKGLGSYEQYF. CDR3 in DNA: TGTGCCAGCAGTTTAAAAGGATTAGGCTCCTACGAGCAGTACTTC.

At least ten counts were recorded for this clonotype. V is TRBV12-3 or TRBV12-4 and J is TRBJ2-1; 7 nucleotides line up with TRBD2. The V and J ends lost 2 bases and 9 bases, in that order; junction bases with no gene match: 10. This CDR3 is 15 amino acids long. The CDR3 sequence: CASSLRVASGGEQFF. In nucleotides, the CDR3 is TGTGCCAGCAGTTTACGGGTGGCTAGCGGAGGTGAGCAGTTCTTC.

This clonotype was counted a few times. V usage is TRBV6-2 or TRBV6-3 and J usage is TRBJ2-1; D possibly matches TRBD1 or TRBD2 (6 bases each). Trimming pared 6 bases from V and 9 bases from J, leaving 21 bases between. Germline V lookup: CDR1 MNHEY, CDR2 SVGEGT. This CDR3 has 15 amino acids. CDR3 region: CASSPTNREVGEQFF. In nucleotides, the CDR3 is TGTGCCAGCAGCCCAACTAACAGGGAGGTCGGTGAGCAGTTCTTC.

CDR3 region: CATSRGGTDTQYF. DNA for the CDR3: TGCGCCACCTCGAGGGGGGGTACAGATACGCAGTATTTT. V gene TRBV5-1 combines with J gene TRBJ2-3, with D tentatively TRBD2 (7 bases). This CDR3 region has 13 residues. V lost 9 bases and J 3 bases, leaving 14 bases between the germline ends. CDR1 and CDR2 (germline): SGHRS, YFSETQ.

This clonotype was seen a few times. The chain couples TRBV14 to TRBJ2-6; weak D call: TRBD1 (7 bases). The germline V and J ends were trimmed by 4 bases and 0 bases, with 13 bases remaining between them. This CDR3 has 17 amino acids. The V gene's germline CDR1 is SGHDN and CDR2 FVKESK. The CDR3 coding sequence is TGTGCCAGCAGCCGACAGCAGGGGGGCTCTGGGGCCAACGTCCTGACTTTC. Protein: CASSRQQGGSGANVLTF. The variable domain in full, with the rest retrieved from reference TRBV14 and TRBJ2-6, is EAGVTQFPSHSVIEKGQTVTLRCDPISGHDNLYWYRRVMGKEIKFLLHFVKESKQDESGMPNNRFLAERTGGTYSTLKVQPAELEDSGVYFCASSRQQGGSGANVLTFGAGSRLTVL.

This clonotype was counted between two and nine times. V gene TRBV7-9 combines with J gene TRBJ2-7; 9 bases match TRBD2. Germline assignment: CDR1 SEHNR and CDR2 FQNEAQ (reference sequence). CDR3 length equals 15 residues. Losses at the gene ends were 5 bases for V and 0 bases for J; bases not matched to a gene: 5. CDR3 in DNA: TGTGCCAGCAGCCAACTAGCGGGCCGCTCCTACGAGCAGTACTTC. Protein: CASSQLAGRSYEQYF.

There are a few counts of this clonotype. The chain links TRBV21-1 to TRBJ2-7; no check of the table's D call, TRBD1, against the DNA was made. TRBV21-1 is termed a pseudogene. This CDR3 comprises 16 residues. In DNA, the CDR3 is TGTGCCAGCAGCAATAATACCGGGACACCCGGGGACGAGCAGTACTTC. Protein product: CASSNNTGTPGDEQYF.

The chain joins TRBV7-2 to TRBJ2-3; 7 nucleotides align to TRBD2. J lost 4 bases, V lost 1 base, and 11 bases had no gene match. Germline assignment: CDR1 SGHTA and CDR2 FQGNSA. This CDR3 has 17 amino acids. CDR3 sequence (DNA): TGTGCCAGCAGCTTAGTCCCGGGTAGCGGGTTAGCAGATACGCAGTATTTT. Translation gives CASSLVPGSGLADTQYF.